The 20 T cell receptor beta chains in this list originate from one sample, sequenced in a study of CD8 T cells in Susac syndrome. RNA was extracted with the RNeasy kit, and a quantity of roughly 0.45 to 1 ug was reverse transcribed using random hexamers. TCRdb reanalysed the immunoSEQ multiplex PCR reads using MiXCR and keeps one entry per CDR3 protein. The sample shows about 200,000 distinct CDR3 sequences, approximately 95% of them seen only once. The sample comprised CD4+ T cells from PBMCs. The origin of the receptors is a human donor with multiple sclerosis.

V gene TRBV10-3 combines with J gene TRBJ1-1; 8 bases are shared with TRBD1. The CDR3 is 15 amino acids. J gave up 3 bases and V 1 base, and 4 bases lay outside the gene matches. Per germline, CDR1 ENHRY and CDR2 SYGVKD. The CDR3 sequence is CAISEYGQGDTEAFF. CDR3 DNA sequence: TGTGCCATCAGTGAGTATGGACAGGGAGACACTGAAGCTTTCTTT.

The gene calls are TRBV27 and TRBJ1-2, with 8 bases lining up with TRBD1. The CDR3 is 16 amino acids. V lost 4 bases and J lost 4; bases outside the gene matches: 11. Germline CDR1 MNHEY, CDR2 SMNVEV (reference sequence). The CDR3 region is CASSSRPRTGIYGYTF. CDR3 nucleotides: TGTGCCAGCAGTTCCAGGCCCCGGACAGGGATCTATGGCTACACCTTC.

This chain joins TRBV13 and TRBJ2-3; D might be TRBD1 or TRBD2, each matching 7 bases. This CDR3 has 18 residues. Germline CDR1 reads PRHDT; CDR2 reads FYEKMQ (reference sequence). Trimming removed 5 bases from V and 2 bases from J, with 23 bases in between. CDR3 loop: CASSLSIRGRGLTDTQYF. The CDR3 bases are TGTGCCAGCAGCCTTTCCATCCGAGGGAGGGGGCTCACAGATACGCAGTATTTT.

The gene calls are TRBV7-2 and TRBJ1-2; D not resolved. The length of the CDR3 is 15 residues. The germline V gene encodes CDR1 SGHTA and CDR2 FQGNSA. Deletions cut 4 bases from V and 8 bases from J, with 20 bases between. DNA of the CDR3: TGTGCCAGCAGCTGGGCCCGCAATCTTCTCGTCGGCTACACCTTC. It codes for CASSWARNLLVGYTF.

This chain links TRBV5-4 with TRBJ1-1, with unresolved D. V was clipped by 4 bases and J by 1 base, with 11 bases between them. This CDR3 comprises 14 residues. Germline CDR1 reads SGHNT; CDR2 reads YYREEE (reference sequence). The CDR3: CASSPPKGNTEAFF. CDR3 bases: TGTGCCAGCAGCCCTCCCAAGGGGAACACTGAAGCTTTCTTT. Together with reference TRBV5-4 and TRBJ1-1, the CDR3 gives the full variable domain: ETGVTQSPTHLIKTRGQQVTLRCSSQSGHNTVSWYQQALGQGPQFIFQYYREEENGRGNFPPRFSGLQFPNYSSELNVNALELDDSALYLCASSPPKGNTEAFFGQGTRLTVV.

The V and J genes are TRBV6-1 and TRBJ2-7; D tentatively reads TRBD1 or TRBD2 (6 bases each). With 5 bases removed from V and 2 bases from J, the gap between germline ends came to 16 bases. The germline CDR1 and CDR2 sequences are MNHNS and SASEGT. This CDR3 region has 15 residues. CDR3 loop: CASSSQGGGPYEQYV. For the CDR3, the DNA is TGTGCCAGCAGTTCACAGGGAGGAGGGCCCTACGAGCAGTACGTC.

V gene TRBV29-1 combines with J gene TRBJ2-3; tentatively, D is TRBD2 (5 bases). Germline CDR1 and CDR2: SQVTM and ANQGSEA. The CDR3 sequence is 13 residues long. Trimming stripped 7 bases from V and 3 bases from J, with 14 bases between. For the CDR3, the DNA is TGCAGCGCCGGTCGGGGTTTGACAGATACGCAGTATTTT. It translates to CSAGRGLTDTQYF.

V is TRBV24-1 and J is TRBJ2-5, with D unclear. Germline V gene data show CDR1 as KGHDR and CDR2 as SFDVKD. The CDR3 contains 13 residues. V lost 3 bases to trimming and J lost 4 bases, with 8 bases between them. This chain's CDR3 is CATSDPSRETQYF. For the CDR3, the DNA is TGTGCCACCAGTGATCCTAGTCGAGAGACCCAGTACTTC.

As DNA, the CDR3 is TGCAGTGCTAGAGATGGCCGGGGGGGCATGGATACGCAGTATTTT. It specifies CSARDGRGGMDTQYF. This chain joins TRBV20-1 and TRBJ2-3; 8 bases are a match to TRBD2. The CDR3 loop spans 15 amino acids. CDR1 DFQATT and CDR2 SNEGSKA come from the germline V gene (reference sequence). Losses at the gene ends were 0 bases for V and 6 bases for J; bases not matched to a gene: 8.

This sequence joins TRBV29-1 and TRBJ1-1; D might be TRBD1 (5 bases). Trimming removed 8 bases from V and 1 base from J, with 14 bases in between. Germline loops: CDR1 SQVTM, CDR2 ANQGSEA. This CDR3 has 13 residues. CDR3 region: CSTAQGTNTEAFF. DNA of the CDR3: TGCAGCACTGCCCAGGGTACGAACACTGAAGCTTTCTTT.

V gene TRBV18 combines with J gene TRBJ2-7; D perhaps matches TRBD1 (5 bases). Germline V lookup: CDR1 KGHSH, CDR2 LQKENI. This CDR3 is built from 13 residues. Trimming stripped 3 bases from V and 2 bases from J, with 8 bases between. The CDR3: CASSPGPAYEQYV. The CDR3 DNA reads TGTGCCAGCTCACCGGGGCCTGCCTACGAGCAGTACGTC.

V and J are TRBV29-1 and TRBJ1-1, with no clear D. Trimming pared 2 bases from V and 4 bases from J, leaving 14 bases between. The germline gives CDR1 SQVTM, CDR2 ANQGSEA. The length of the CDR3 is 14 residues. CDR3 in amino acids: CSVERTDLGTEAFF. CDR3 DNA sequence: TGCAGCGTTGAACGAACGGACTTGGGCACTGAAGCTTTCTTT. Full variable domain (missing parts from reference TRBV29-1 and TRBJ1-1): SAVISQKPSRDICQRGTSLTIQCQVDSQVTMMFWYRQQPGQSLTLIATANQGSEATYESGFVIDKFPISRPNLTFSTLTVSNMSPEDSSIYLCSVERTDLGTEAFFGQGTRLTVV.

The chain employs TRBV29-1 and TRBJ2-2, with D uncertain. CDR3 size: 14 residues. V dropped 4 bases and J dropped 2 bases, with 11 bases sitting between them. Germline V CDR1 and CDR2: SQVTM, ANQGSEA. The CDR3 loop is CSVGVSPNTGELFF. The CDR3, as DNA: TGCAGCGTTGGAGTTAGCCCCAACACCGGGGAGCTGTTTTTT.

The CDR3, as DNA: TGTGCCAGCAGCCACCCCGGGGGCAATCAGCCCCAGCATTTT. It is translated as CASSHPGGNQPQHF. This chain joins TRBV3-1 and TRBJ1-5; D remains unclear. The V end was cut by 3 bases, the J end by 2 bases, with 8 bases between. The CDR3 contains 14 residues. Germline CDR1 is LGHDT and CDR2 is YNNKEL (reference sequence).

This chain links TRBV6-1 with TRBJ2-3; 8 positions match TRBD1. This CDR3 comprises 14 residues. J lost 7 bases, V lost 6 bases, and 9 bases had no gene match. Germline assignment: CDR1 MNHNS and CDR2 SASEGT. CDR3 region: CASSRQGKTNTQYF. CDR3 DNA sequence: TGTGCCAGCAGCCGACAGGGGAAAACGAATACGCAGTATTTT.

V usage is TRBV5-1 and J usage is TRBJ2-3; D gene unclear. Germline CDR1 and CDR2: SGHRS and YFSETQ. CDR3 length equals 13 residues. Trimming removed 6 bases at V and 0 bases at J, with 8 bases between. DNA for the CDR3: TGCGCCAGCACGGTGACTAGCACAGATACGCAGTATTTT. Translated, it gives CASTVTSTDTQYF.

This chain uses TRBV3-1 with TRBJ2-1, with D hard to call. This CDR3 comprises 15 residues. V was cut by 0 bases and J by 8 bases, with 14 bases left in between. CDR1 is LGHDT, CDR2 YNNKEL, per germline (reference sequence). The DNA of the CDR3 is TGTGCCAGCAGCCAAGATTGGAGATCCGCCCATGAGCAGTTCTTC. Amino acids: CASSQDWRSAHEQFF.

The chain links TRBV29-1 to TRBJ2-5; D is possibly TRBD2 (7 bases). Germline V lookup: CDR1 SQVTM, CDR2 ANQGSEA. This CDR3 has 13 residues. Trimming removed 3 bases at V and 10 bases at J, with 18 bases between. CDR3 nucleotides: TGCAGCGTTGAGGTGGGCGGGGGCGAGCTCCAGTACTTC. It yields the protein CSVEVGGGELQYF.

This chain joins TRBV20-1 and TRBJ2-7; 8 bases are a match to TRBD2. This CDR3 region has 15 residues. Germline V gene data show CDR1 as DFQATT and CDR2 as SNEGSKA (reference sequence). V lost 1 base, J lost 3 bases, and 8 bases stayed unmatched. The chain's CDR3 is CSARGATGGSYEQYF. The CDR3 DNA reads as TGCAGTGCTAGAGGCGCGACGGGGGGGAGCTACGAGCAGTACTTC.

The chain has TRBV20-1 and TRBJ1-2, with D possibly TRBD1 on 5 matching bases. Germline values: CDR1 DFQATT, CDR2 SNEGSKA (reference sequence). CDR3 size: 13 residues. V was pared by 4 bases and J by 7 bases, with 16 bases between. This chain's CDR3 is CSAKQVGWPGYTF. The CDR3 coding sequence is TGCAGTGCTAAACAGGTGGGGTGGCCTGGCTACACCTTC.